These T cell receptor beta chains were read from a single sample in a study. TCRdb recomputed calls from the 5' RACE reads with MiXCR, one row per CDR3 protein. The data contain roughly 40,000 distinct CDR3 sequences, less than 30% of them seen just once; the ten biggest clones take up around 3.5%. The specimen was memory CD4+ T cells sorted from a lymph node. Receptors originate from a female donor with breast cancer. CDR3s include the opening cysteine and the closing phenylalanine or tryptophan. A D gene is named only where the DNA matches it firmly. Not all rows give a size; the values are once, few, many and, for expanded clones, a class.

CDR3 protein | CDR3 DNA | D gene | J gene | clone size | V gene | CDR3 length
CASSLSAGGNIQYF | TGTGCCAGCAGTTTGTCCGCGGGGGGAAACATTCAGTACTTC | TRBD2 | TRBJ2-4 | few | TRBV28 | 14
CASGQWEGGRNTEAFF | TGTGCCAGCGGCCAATGGGAGGGGGGGAGGAACACTGAAGCTTTCTTT | - | TRBJ1-1 | - | TRBV7-8 | 16
CATSRDRTNTYEQYF | TGTGCCACCAGCAGGGACAGGACCAACACCTACGAGCAGTACTTC | TRBD1 | TRBJ2-7 | few | TRBV15 | 15
CSAGGAQDTQYF | TGCAGTGCCGGGGGTGCCCAGGATACGCAGTATTTT | - | TRBJ2-3 | many | TRBV20-1 | 12
CASSLGVGGLAGGDNEQFF | TGTGCCAGCAGCTTAGGAGTAGGCGGACTAGCGGGAGGGGACAATGAGCAGTTCTTC | TRBD2 | TRBJ2-1 | - | TRBV7-8 | 19
CASSLHPNRDTTYGYTF | TGTGCCAGCAGCTTACATCCCAACAGGGATACCACCTATGGCTACACCTTC | - | TRBJ1-2 | few | TRBV7-9 | 17
CASSRLDSQETQYF | TGTGCCAGCAGTCGCTTGGACAGCCAAGAGACCCAGTACTTC | - | TRBJ2-5 | few | TRBV12-3/TRBV12-4 | 14
CGSSFDSYVEQYF | TGTGGCAGCAGCTTTGACAGCTATGTCGAGCAGTACTTC | - | TRBJ2-7 | - | TRBV7-8 | 13
CASSESGAGGLNEQIF | TGCGCCAGCAGTGAGTCGGGAGCGGGAGGACTCAATGAGCAGATCTTC | TRBD2 | TRBJ2-1 | - | TRBV10-1 | 16
CASSTYTNQETQYF | TGTGCCAGTAGTACTTACACAAACCAAGAGACCCAGTACTTC | - | TRBJ2-5 | - | TRBV19 | 14
CASSLFGPGANTIYF | TGTGCCAGCAGCTTATTCGGCCCCGGTGCGAACACCATATATTTT | - | TRBJ1-3 | few | TRBV7-2 | 15
CASSQVRGALNTEAFF | TGTGCCAGCAGCCAAGTCAGGGGCGCTTTGAACACTGAAGCTTTCTTT | - | TRBJ1-1 | - | TRBV4-2 | 16
CASSSRTVELEAFF | TGTGCCAGCAGTTCCCGGACAGTCGAGCTTGAAGCTTTCTTT | - | TRBJ1-1 | - | TRBV12-3/TRBV12-4 | 14
CASSLGRGGELFF | TGTGCCAGCAGCTTAGGGAGGGGCGGGGAGCTGTTTTTT | - | TRBJ2-2 | - | TRBV7-8 | 13
CASSWDANTGELFF | TGTGCCAGCAGCTGGGACGCGAACACCGGGGAGCTGTTTTTT | - | TRBJ2-2 | few | TRBV5-4 | 14
CASSDPTIPGGRWDTQYF | TGTGCCAGCAGTGATCCCACCATCCCCGGGGGTCGGTGGGATACGCAGTATTTT | - | TRBJ2-3 | few | TRBV12-3/TRBV12-4 | 18
CSTPGAGVFSPLHF | TGCAGCACCCCAGGGGCAGGGGTTTTCTCACCCCTCCACTTT | - | TRBJ1-6 | few | TRBV20-1 | 14
CASSLRTSTEQYF | TGCGCCAGCAGCCTCCGGACTAGCACCGAGCAGTACTTC | TRBD2 | TRBJ2-7 | - | TRBV5-1 | 13
CASSLASTDTEAFF | TGCGCCAGCAGCTTGGCGAGTACGGACACTGAAGCTTTCTTT | - | TRBJ1-1 | - | TRBV5-1 | 14
CSARASGAKNIQYF | TGCAGTGCTAGAGCCTCAGGGGCCAAAAACATTCAGTACTTC | - | TRBJ2-4 | few | TRBV20-1 | 14
CASIILAGRETQYF | TGTGCCAGCATCATACTAGCTGGACGAGAGACCCAGTACTTC | - | TRBJ2-5 | few | TRBV2 | 14
CSARVGGSDTQYF | TGCAGTGCTAGAGTAGGGGGGTCAGATACGCAGTATTTT | - | TRBJ2-3 | many | TRBV20-1 | 13
CASDRQGRSYEQYF | TGTGCCAGCGATAGACAGGGAAGAAGCTACGAGCAGTACTTC | TRBD1 | TRBJ2-7 | - | TRBV27 | 14
CAGSETRGSFYEQYF | TGTGCCGGCAGTGAAACGCGGGGGAGCTTCTACGAGCAGTACTTC | TRBD2 | TRBJ2-7 | - | TRBV6-1 | 15
CASSPGTGTYNEQFF | TGTGCCAGCAGCCCCGGGACAGGGACCTACAATGAGCAGTTCTTC | TRBD1 | TRBJ2-1 | medium-sized | TRBV7-2 | 15
CASSHRTGGDEKLFF | TGCGCCAGCAGCCACCGGACAGGGGGAGATGAAAAACTGTTTTTT | TRBD1 | TRBJ1-4 | few | TRBV4-1 | 15
CSAVEGGGGTEAFF | TGCAGTGCTGTTGAAGGGGGCGGAGGCACTGAAGCTTTCTTT | TRBD1 | TRBJ1-1 | - | TRBV20-1 | 14
CASSRDRSTDTQYF | TGTGCCAGCAGTCGGGACAGGTCCACAGATACGCAGTATTTT | TRBD1 | TRBJ2-3 | many | TRBV12-3/TRBV12-4 | 14
CASSVEGSTDTQYF | TGTGCCAGCAGCGTAGAGGGCAGCACAGATACGCAGTATTTT | - | TRBJ2-3 | many | TRBV9 | 14
CASSLDGVSTDTQYF | TGCGCCAGCAGCTTGGATGGAGTTAGCACAGATACGCAGTATTTT | - | TRBJ2-3 | - | TRBV5-1 | 15
CASSSDYYNEQFF | TGTGCCAGCAGTTCGGACTATTACAATGAGCAGTTCTTC | - | TRBJ2-1 | - | TRBV27 | 13
CATSSGRINYGYTF | TGTGCCACCAGCAGCGGGCGGATTAACTATGGCTACACCTTC | - | TRBJ1-2 | - | TRBV15 | 14
CASSRAGGYGYTF | TGTGCCAGCAGCAGAGCAGGGGGGTATGGCTACACCTTC | TRBD1 | TRBJ1-2 | - | TRBV6-5 | 13
CASSRDAPRYNEQFF | TGTGCCAGCAGTAGGGACGCGCCAAGATACAATGAGCAGTTCTTC | - | TRBJ2-1 | - | TRBV6-5 | 15
CSARRQGSNSPLHF | TGCAGTGCTAGAAGACAGGGTTCTAATTCACCCCTCCACTTT | TRBD1 | TRBJ1-6 | - | TRBV20-1 | 14
CASSQDYEKLFF | TGTGCCAGCAGCCAAGATTATGAAAAACTGTTTTTT | - | TRBJ1-4 | - | TRBV3-1 | 12
CASSELSGYTEAFF | TGTGCCAGCAGTGAATTGAGCGGATACACTGAAGCTTTCTTT | - | TRBJ1-1 | - | TRBV6-1 | 14
CASSYRWNEKLFF | TGTGCCAGCAGTTACCGGTGGAATGAAAAACTGTTTTTT | - | TRBJ1-4 | - | TRBV6-5 | 13
CASSQDYVRDTQYF | TGTGCCAGCAGCCAAGATTATGTGAGAGATACGCAGTATTTT | - | TRBJ2-3 | - | TRBV4-2 | 14
CASSEQDHGPQHF | TGTGCCAGCAGCGAGCAGGACCACGGGCCCCAGCATTTT | - | TRBJ1-5 | - | TRBV3-1 | 13
CASSRRSGRHRYEQFF | TGTGCCAGCAGTCGACGGAGCGGGAGACATAGGTATGAGCAGTTCTTC | TRBD2 | TRBJ2-1 | once | TRBV6-2/TRBV6-3 | 16
CASRLQSKSNQPQHF | TGTGCCAGCAGACTCCAGTCGAAGAGCAATCAGCCCCAGCATTTT | - | TRBJ1-5 | - | TRBV27 | 15
CASKKDGVGIQYF | TGTGCCAGTAAGAAGGATGGAGTAGGCATTCAGTACTTC | - | TRBJ2-4 | few | TRBV6-5 | 13
CASSFSGGAITDTQNF | TGTGCCAGCAGCTTTAGCGGGGGGGCGATCACAGATACGCAGAATTTT | TRBD2 | TRBJ2-3 | - | TRBV7-3 | 16
CASSVLAGGPFGELFF | TGTGCCAGCAGCGTATTAGCGGGAGGCCCCTTTGGGGAGCTGTTTTTT | TRBD2 | TRBJ2-2 | many | TRBV9 | 16
CASNRQRRGAKNIQYF | TGTGCCAGCAACCGACAGAGGAGGGGTGCCAAAAACATTCAGTACTTC | - | TRBJ2-4 | - | TRBV12-3/TRBV12-4 | 16
CASSQSHEQYF | TGCGCCAGCAGCCAATCTCACGAGCAGTACTTC | - | TRBJ2-7 | few | TRBV4-1 | 11
CASSLETGLAARGWETQYF | TGCGCCAGCAGCTTAGAGACGGGACTAGCGGCCAGGGGGTGGGAGACCCAGTACTTC | TRBD2 | TRBJ2-5 | - | TRBV5-1 | 19
CASSFRQQGTGELFF | TGTGCCAGCAGCTTTCGACAACAGGGAACCGGGGAGCTGTTTTTT | - | TRBJ2-2 | few | TRBV7-2 | 15
CASSLDASIQYF | TGTGCCAGCAGCTTAGATGCGTCCATTCAGTACTTC | - | TRBJ2-4 | - | TRBV7-2 | 12
CASTVSGRAKNIQYF | TGTGCCAGCACCGTCTCGGGCCGGGCCAAAAACATTCAGTACTTC | - | TRBJ2-4 | - | TRBV12-3/TRBV12-4 | 15
CASSYQGDEQFF | TGCGCCAGCAGCTACCAGGGAGATGAGCAGTTCTTC | - | TRBJ2-1 | few | TRBV4-1 | 12